This TCR beta chain was sequenced during a study of cytomegalovirus exposure and HLA in healthy donors. V was pared by 4 bases and J by 2 bases, with 13 bases between. The CDR3 length is 14 residues. Germline V gene data show CDR1 as SGHRS and CDR2 as YFSETQ. With respect to this clone: Its antigen remains unknown.

PCR employed 60 Vbeta and 13 Jbeta primers. In the study's own analysis: Tens of millions of unique TCR beta chains, 8.5 million to 14 million shared, were counted in a later analysis. Data came from immunoSEQ multiplex PCR; TCRdb stores just in-frame clones and leaves some out. V, J and clone size are taken as reported in that table, and D and trimming were inferred from the DNA itself. The sample gives more than 150,000 clones, about 85% of which show up once; 1.4% is in the top ten. Donors had nominal health at sampling but likely had unrecorded immune exposures. Study-wide points: According to a later analysis, most TCR beta chains associated with CMV appeared HLA-restricted. Judged likely to be a sequencing artifact was a cluster of highly shared sequence variants.

The gene calls are TRBV5-1 and TRBJ2-7; tentative D call: TRBD2 (6 bases). This TCR was sampled from a girl aged 5 to 17 in good health and CMV-seropositive. The source material was PBMCs. CDR3 DNA sequence: TGCGCCAGCAGCGTGACGGGAGAGGCCTACGAGCAGTACTTC. Translating gives CASSVTGEAYEQYF.